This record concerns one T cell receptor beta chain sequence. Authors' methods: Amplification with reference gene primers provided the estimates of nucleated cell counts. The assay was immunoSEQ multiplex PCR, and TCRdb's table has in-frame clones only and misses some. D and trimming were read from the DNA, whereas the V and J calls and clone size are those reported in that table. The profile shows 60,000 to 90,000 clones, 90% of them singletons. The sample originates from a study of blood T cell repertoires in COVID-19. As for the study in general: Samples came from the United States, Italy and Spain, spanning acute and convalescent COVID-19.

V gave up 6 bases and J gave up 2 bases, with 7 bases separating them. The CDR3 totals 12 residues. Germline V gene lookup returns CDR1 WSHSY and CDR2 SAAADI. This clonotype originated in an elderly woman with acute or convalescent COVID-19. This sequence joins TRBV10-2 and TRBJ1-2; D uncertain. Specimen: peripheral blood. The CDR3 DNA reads TGCGCCAGCAGCGCTAGGAACTATGGCTACACCTTC. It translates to CASSARNYGYTF.